Below, 10 T cell receptor beta chains from the same sample are listed, as sequenced in a study of T cells in Graves' hyperthyroidism and ophthalmopathy. The source material, RNA transcripts, was used to amplify TCR beta CDR3 regions. TCR CDR3 underwent first-round RT-PCR with the HTBI primer set. In TCRdb, the multiplex PCR reads were re-called with MiXCR into one record per CDR3 protein. The sample lists hundreds of thousands of distinct CDR3 sequences, 20% occurring once. Sequencing used blood. Source of these receptors: a man aged 25 to 40 with Graves' ophthalmopathy.

This chain connects TRBV7-9 to TRBJ2-1; TRBD2 agrees at 8 bases. Germline CDR1 reads SEHNR; CDR2 reads FQNEAQ (reference sequence). The CDR3 contains 17 residues. J lost 8 bases, V lost 5 bases, and 17 bases had no gene match. The CDR3 DNA reads TGTGCCAGCAGCCCCTCGGGAGGGTCGGTCGCCGGAGATGAGCAGTTCTTC. Protein product: CASSPSGGSVAGDEQFF. Looking up the rest from reference TRBV7-9 and TRBJ2-1 gives the full variable domain: DTGVSQNPRHKITKRGQNVTFRCDPISEHNRLYWYRQTLGQGPEFLTYFQNEAQLEKSRLLSDRFSAERPKGSFSTLEIQRTEQGDSAMYLCASSPSGGSVAGDEQFFGPGTRLTVL.

This clonotype was seen ten or more times. The chain recombines TRBV10-3 with TRBJ2-2, with 13 bases identical to TRBD2. Trimming took 2 bases from V and 1 from J; bases not matched to a gene: 13. Germline V gene data show CDR1 as ENHRY and CDR2 as SYGVKD. The CDR3 is 21 amino acids. In DNA form, the CDR3 reads TGTGCCATCAGTGAGCCCACTAGCGGGAGGGGACCAGATAAGAACACCGGGGAGCTGTTTTTT. This gives the protein CAISEPTSGRGPDKNTGELFF.

The rearrangement uses TRBV6-2 or TRBV6-3 and TRBJ2-2; D uncertain. Germline V CDR1 and CDR2: MNHEY, SVGEGT. V was trimmed by 0 bases and J by 5 bases, leaving 10 bases between them. The CDR3 spans 15 residues. DNA for the CDR3: TGTGCCAGCAGTTACTCGACCGTGTGGACCGGGGAGCTGTTTTTT. It codes for CASSYSTVWTGELFF.

The CDR3 sequence: CSARYYNEQFF. In nucleotides, the CDR3 is TGCAGTGCTAGATACTACAATGAGCAGTTCTTC. The J gene is TRBJ2-1, the V gene TRBV20-1; no clear D gene. Trimming cost V 2 bases and J 3 bases, with 2 bases left between them. The CDR3 sequence is 11 residues long. CDR1 and CDR2 (germline): DFQATT, SNEGSKA (reference sequence).

The chain joins TRBV6-5 to TRBJ1-5, with a tentative D call TRBD1 (6 bases). The CDR3 runs 15 residues. The germline gives CDR1 MNHEY, CDR2 SVGAGI. The V gene lost 2 bases and the J gene lost 1 base, with 9 bases spanning the gap. CDR3 sequence: CASSYRGRSNQPQHF. The CDR3 DNA follows: TGTGCCAGCAGTTACCGGGGGCGGAGCAATCAGCCCCAGCATTTT.

Of note for this clonotype: Being one base from a much bigger clone, this may be a read error. This chain joins TRBV7-2 and TRBJ2-3, with D maybe TRBD1 (6 bases). There are 14 residues in the CDR3. Germline V gives CDR1 SGHTA, CDR2 FQGNSA. The CDR3 region is CASSSGQHTGTQYF. For the CDR3, the DNA is TGTGCCAGCAGCTCCGGACAGCACACAGGTACGCAGTATTTT.

The rearrangement links TRBV27 to TRBJ2-3; 11 bases match TRBD2. The junction had 9 bases not matched to a gene; V was cut back by 5 bases and J by 14 bases. CDR3 length: 13 residues. Germline loops: CDR1 MNHEY, CDR2 SMNVEV (reference sequence). CDR3 protein: CASSPSSGRAGYF. CDR3 coding DNA: TGTGCCAGCAGTCCTAGTAGCGGGAGGGCTGGGTATTTT.

The chain employs TRBV7-9 and TRBJ1-1; TRBD1 is a possible D gene (5 bases). The germline V gene has CDR1 SEHNR and CDR2 FQNEAQ (reference sequence). The CDR3 is made up of 15 amino acids. Trimming cost V 5 bases and J 4 bases, with 17 bases left between them. CDR3 sequence: CASSMRQGDFTEAFF. The CDR3 nucleotides read TGTGCCAGCAGCATGAGGCAGGGAGACTTCACTGAAGCTTTCTTT.

This clonotype came up a few times. The chain has TRBV13 and TRBJ1-1; D is ambiguous. V was shortened by 6 bases and J by 3 bases, with 14 bases between the two germline ends. The CDR3 covers 14 residues. Germline lookup yields CDR1 PRHDT and CDR2 FYEKMQ (reference sequence). CDR3 in amino acids: CASRLLQEDTEAFF. CDR3 sequence (DNA): TGTGCCAGCAGACTCCTTCAGGAGGACACTGAAGCTTTCTTT.

J is TRBJ2-6 and V is TRBV27, with 10 bases that match TRBD1. This CDR3 spans 18 amino acids. Germline V gene data show CDR1 as MNHEY and CDR2 as SMNVEV (reference sequence). Germline trimming cut 5 bases from V and 0 bases from J; bases unmatched to any gene: 7. The DNA of the CDR3 is TGTGCCAGCAGTAAAACGGGACAGGGGCGCTCTGGGGCCAACGTCCTGACTTTC. Translation gives CASSKTGQGRSGANVLTF.